This TCR beta chain emerged from a study of post-analysis software for immune sequencing data. Overall study: Relapsing-remitting, secondary progressive and progressive-relapsing courses of multiple sclerosis were included. Findings and caveats of the study: About 5 TRBV segments (TRBV5-6, TRBV5-1 and TRBV20-1 among them) occurred more frequently in patients than in controls. F measure clustering grouped samples strongly by preparation batch. Multiple sclerosis patients had significantly lower normalized Chao1 diversity than controls.

The library was made from cDNA and included unique molecular identifiers. About 500,000 cDNA molecules were obtained per 1 to 10 million input T cells. One entry per CDR3 protein, called by TCRdb with MiXCR from the PCR reads. The profile covers 820,000 or so distinct CDR3 sequences, with under 70% appearing a single time and 4.6% taken by the ten largest. Regarding this clonotype: Antigen: not known.

Germline V gives CDR1 DFQATT, CDR2 SNEGSKA (reference sequence). The V segment lost 3 bases and the J segment 3 bases; nucleotides outside the gene matches: 7. The CDR3 runs 15 residues. This clonotype was sampled from a girl aged 5-17 years with multiple sclerosis. This chain joins TRBV20-1 and TRBJ2-3, with 9 positions matching TRBD2. Sequencing used blood. CDR3 residues: CSARTSGKVTDTQYF. The CDR3 DNA reads TGCAGTGCTAGGACTAGCGGCAAGGTGACAGATACGCAGTATTTT.